These 4 T cell receptor beta chains share one sample of origin, sequenced in a study of beta chain features in type 1 diabetes. Of the isolated RNA, all was reverse transcribed, and so the sequenced material was expressed TCRB transcripts. The data were produced by immunoSEQ multiplex PCR, yet TCRdb's version contains in-frame clones alone and is incomplete. Here the sample spans about 150,000 clones, 9.2% being singletons. Sequencing input: central memory CD4+ T cells from blood. The receptors shown here come from a man aged 18 to 29 in good health.

This clone turned up a few times. The gene calls are TRBV30 and TRBJ1-5, with D maybe TRBD1 (5 bases). CDR1 is GTSNPN and CDR2 is SVGIG in the germline V gene (reference sequence). Trimming pared 2 bases from V and 2 bases from J, leaving 13 bases between. This CDR3 has 15 residues. CDR3 DNA: TGTGCCTGGAGTCGCCAGGGCGATGGCAATCAGCCCCAGCATTTT. It codes for CAWSRQGDGNQPQHF.

V gene TRBV7-9 combines with J gene TRBJ1-2, with D perhaps TRBD1 (6 bases). Germline assignment: CDR1 SEHNR and CDR2 FQNEAQ (reference sequence). Trimming removed 5 bases from V and 7 bases from J, with 11 bases in between. The CDR3 is 12 residues long. For the CDR3, the DNA is TGTGCCAGCAGCGCCCAGGGGTTTGGCTACACCTTC. Protein product: CASSAQGFGYTF.

This clone occurred a few times. This chain connects TRBV9 to TRBJ2-1; the D gene is possibly TRBD2 (6 bases). Trimming stripped 0 bases from V and 9 bases from J, with 10 bases between. The CDR3 length is 13 residues. Germline V gene sequence: CDR1 SGDLS, CDR2 YYNGEE. CDR3 region: CASSVGPGGEQFF. CDR3 DNA sequence: TGTGCCAGCAGCGTAGGCCCCGGGGGTGAGCAGTTCTTC.

V usage is TRBV5-4 and J usage is TRBJ2-5; 8 nucleotides agree with TRBD1. Germline-derived CDR1 and CDR2 are SGHNT and YYREEE (reference sequence). Trimming removed 3 bases from V and 0 bases from J; junction bases left unmatched: 7. The CDR3 totals 16 residues. CDR3 residues: CASSSPTGENQETQYF. The CDR3 DNA sequence: TGTGCCAGCAGCTCTCCGACAGGGGAAAACCAAGAGACCCAGTACTTC.